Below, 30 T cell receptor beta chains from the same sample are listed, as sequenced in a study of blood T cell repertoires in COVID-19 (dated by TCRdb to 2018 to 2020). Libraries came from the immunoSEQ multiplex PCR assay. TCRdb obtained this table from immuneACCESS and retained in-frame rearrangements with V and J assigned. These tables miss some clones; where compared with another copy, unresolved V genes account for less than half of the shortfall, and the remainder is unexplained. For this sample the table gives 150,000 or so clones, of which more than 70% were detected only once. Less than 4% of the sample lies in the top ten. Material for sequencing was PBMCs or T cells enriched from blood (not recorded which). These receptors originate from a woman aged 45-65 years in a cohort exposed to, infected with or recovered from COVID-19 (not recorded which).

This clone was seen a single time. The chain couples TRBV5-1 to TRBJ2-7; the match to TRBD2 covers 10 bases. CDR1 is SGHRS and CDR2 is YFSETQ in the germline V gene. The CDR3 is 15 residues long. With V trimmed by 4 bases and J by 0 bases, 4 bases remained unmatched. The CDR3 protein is CASSKTSGYSYEQYF. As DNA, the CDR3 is TGCGCCAGCAGCAAGACTAGCGGGTACTCCTACGAGCAGTACTTC.

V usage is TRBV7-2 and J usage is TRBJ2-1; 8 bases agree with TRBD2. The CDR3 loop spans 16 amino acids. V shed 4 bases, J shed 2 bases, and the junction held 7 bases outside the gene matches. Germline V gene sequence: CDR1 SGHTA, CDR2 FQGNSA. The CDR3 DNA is TGTGCCAGCAGCTCTACGAGCGGGGGCCCCTACAATGAGCAGTTCTTC. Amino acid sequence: CASSSTSGGPYNEQFF.

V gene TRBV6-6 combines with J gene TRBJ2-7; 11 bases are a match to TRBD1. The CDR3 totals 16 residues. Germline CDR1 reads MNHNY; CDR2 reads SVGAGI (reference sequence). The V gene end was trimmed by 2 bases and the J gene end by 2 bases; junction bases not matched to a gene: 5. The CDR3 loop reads CASSYTGTGGTYEQYF. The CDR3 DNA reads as TGTGCCAGCAGTTACACCGGGACAGGGGGGACCTACGAGCAGTACTTC.

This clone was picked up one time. The DNA for the CDR3 is TGCGCCAGCAGCTCGCGACAGGGTACCTACGAGCAGTACTTC. As protein: CASSSRQGTYEQYF. The chain recombines TRBV5-1 with TRBJ2-7, with TRBD1 matching 7 bases. The CDR3 is made up of 14 amino acids. J gave up 2 bases and V 3 bases, and 5 bases lay outside the gene matches. Germline V gene lookup returns CDR1 SGHRS and CDR2 YFSETQ.

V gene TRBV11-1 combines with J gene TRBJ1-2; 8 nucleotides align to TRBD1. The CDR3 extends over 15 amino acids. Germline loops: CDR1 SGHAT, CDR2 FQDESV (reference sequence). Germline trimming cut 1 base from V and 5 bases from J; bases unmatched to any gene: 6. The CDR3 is CASSLGQGKGYGYTF. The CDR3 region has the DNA TGTGCCAGCAGCTTAGGACAGGGGAAGGGTTATGGCTACACCTTC.

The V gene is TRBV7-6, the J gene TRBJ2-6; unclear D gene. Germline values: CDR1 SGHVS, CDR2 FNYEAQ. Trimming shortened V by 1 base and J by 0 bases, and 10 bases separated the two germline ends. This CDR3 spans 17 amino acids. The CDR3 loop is CASSLGSGNSGANVLTF. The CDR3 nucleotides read TGTGCCAGCAGCTTAGGGTCGGGTAACTCTGGGGCCAACGTCCTGACTTTC.

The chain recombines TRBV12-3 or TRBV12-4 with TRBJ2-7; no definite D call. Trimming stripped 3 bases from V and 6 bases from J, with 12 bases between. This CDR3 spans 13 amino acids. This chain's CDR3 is CASSLGRTGEQYF. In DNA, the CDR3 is TGTGCCAGCAGTTTGGGTAGAACGGGCGAGCAGTACTTC.

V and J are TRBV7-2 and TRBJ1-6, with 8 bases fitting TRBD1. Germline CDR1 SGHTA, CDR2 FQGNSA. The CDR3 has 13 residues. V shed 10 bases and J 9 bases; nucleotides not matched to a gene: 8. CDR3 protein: CATADRDSSPLHF. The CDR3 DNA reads TGTGCCACTGCGGACAGGGATAGTTCACCCCTCCACTTT.

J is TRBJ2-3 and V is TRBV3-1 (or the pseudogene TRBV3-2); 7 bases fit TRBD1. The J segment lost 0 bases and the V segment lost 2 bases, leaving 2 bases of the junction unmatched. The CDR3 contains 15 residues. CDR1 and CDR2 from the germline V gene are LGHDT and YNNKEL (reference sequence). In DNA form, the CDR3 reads TGTGCCAGCAGCCAAACAGGGGCTAGCACAGATACGCAGTATTTT. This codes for CASSQTGASTDTQYF.

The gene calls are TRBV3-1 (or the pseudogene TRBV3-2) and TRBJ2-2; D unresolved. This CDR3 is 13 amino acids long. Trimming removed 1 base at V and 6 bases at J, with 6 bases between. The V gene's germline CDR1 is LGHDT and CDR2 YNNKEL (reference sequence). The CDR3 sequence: CASSQASSGELFF. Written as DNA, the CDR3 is TGTGCCAGCAGCCAAGCGAGTTCCGGGGAGCTGTTTTTT.

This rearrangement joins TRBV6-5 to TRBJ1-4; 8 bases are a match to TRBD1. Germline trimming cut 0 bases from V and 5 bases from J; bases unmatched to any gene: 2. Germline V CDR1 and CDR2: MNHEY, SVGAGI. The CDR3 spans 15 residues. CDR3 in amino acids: CASSYSGQVNEKLFF. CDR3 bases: TGTGCCAGCAGTTACTCGGGACAGGTGAATGAAAAACTGTTTTTT.

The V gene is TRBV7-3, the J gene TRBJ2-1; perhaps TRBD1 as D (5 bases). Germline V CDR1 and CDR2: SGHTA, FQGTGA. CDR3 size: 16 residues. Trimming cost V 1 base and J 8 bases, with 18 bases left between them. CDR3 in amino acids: CASSLRSLGLPDEQFF. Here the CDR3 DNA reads TGTGCCAGCAGCTTAAGGAGTCTGGGGCTACCTGATGAGCAGTTCTTC.

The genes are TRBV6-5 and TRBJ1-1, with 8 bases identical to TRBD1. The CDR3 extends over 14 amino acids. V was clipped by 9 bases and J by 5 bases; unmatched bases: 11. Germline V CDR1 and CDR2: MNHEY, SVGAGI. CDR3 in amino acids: CASETGARGTEAFF. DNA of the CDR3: TGTGCCAGTGAGACAGGGGCGAGGGGGACTGAAGCTTTCTTT.

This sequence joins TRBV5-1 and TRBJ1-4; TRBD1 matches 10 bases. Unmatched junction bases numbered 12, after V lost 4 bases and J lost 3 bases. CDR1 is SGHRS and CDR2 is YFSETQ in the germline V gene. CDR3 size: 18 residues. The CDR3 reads CASSRAGTGVLANEKLFF. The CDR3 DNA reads TGCGCCAGCAGCAGGGCCGGGACAGGGGTTCTTGCTAATGAAAAACTGTTTTTT.

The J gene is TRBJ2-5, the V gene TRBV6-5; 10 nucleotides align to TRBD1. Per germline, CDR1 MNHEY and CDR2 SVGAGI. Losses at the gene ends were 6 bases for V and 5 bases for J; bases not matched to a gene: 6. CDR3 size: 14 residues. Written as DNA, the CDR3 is TGTGCCAGCAGCCGCGGGACAGGGGTTGAGACCCAGTACTTC. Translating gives CASSRGTGVETQYF.

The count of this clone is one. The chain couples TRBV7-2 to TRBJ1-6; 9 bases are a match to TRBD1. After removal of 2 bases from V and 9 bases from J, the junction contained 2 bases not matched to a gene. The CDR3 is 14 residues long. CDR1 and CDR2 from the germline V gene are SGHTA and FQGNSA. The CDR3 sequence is CASSLRQGGSPLHF. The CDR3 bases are TGTGCCAGCAGCTTAAGACAGGGGGGTTCACCCCTCCACTTT.

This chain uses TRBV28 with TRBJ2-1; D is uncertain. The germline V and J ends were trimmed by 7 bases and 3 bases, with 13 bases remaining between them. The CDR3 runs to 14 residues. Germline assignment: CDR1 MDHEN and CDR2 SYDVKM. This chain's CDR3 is CASKPELNYNEQFF. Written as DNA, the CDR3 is TGTGCCAGCAAACCGGAGCTTAACTACAATGAGCAGTTCTTC.

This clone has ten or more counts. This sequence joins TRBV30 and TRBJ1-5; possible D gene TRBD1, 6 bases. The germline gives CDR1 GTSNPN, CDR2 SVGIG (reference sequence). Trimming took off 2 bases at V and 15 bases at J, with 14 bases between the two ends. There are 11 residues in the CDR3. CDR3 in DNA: TGTGCCTGGAGTTCGGGGACAAAGAGGCATTTT. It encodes CAWSSGTKRHF.

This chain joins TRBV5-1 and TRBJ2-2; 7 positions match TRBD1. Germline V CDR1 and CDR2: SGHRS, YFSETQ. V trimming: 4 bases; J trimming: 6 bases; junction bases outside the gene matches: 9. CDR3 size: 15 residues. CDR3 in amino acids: CASSPGQAESGELFF. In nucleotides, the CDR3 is TGCGCCAGCAGCCCAGGACAGGCGGAGTCCGGGGAGCTGTTTTTT.

CDR3 in amino acids: CASSSPRPGGFYYGYTF. CDR3 DNA sequence: TGTGCCAGCAGCTCCCCCCGGCCAGGGGGCTTCTACTATGGCTACACCTTC. V gene TRBV7-3 combines with J gene TRBJ1-2; 8 nucleotides match TRBD1. With V trimmed by 4 bases and J by 3 bases, 13 bases remained unmatched. Germline V gene sequence: CDR1 SGHTA, CDR2 FQGTGA. The CDR3 loop spans 17 amino acids.

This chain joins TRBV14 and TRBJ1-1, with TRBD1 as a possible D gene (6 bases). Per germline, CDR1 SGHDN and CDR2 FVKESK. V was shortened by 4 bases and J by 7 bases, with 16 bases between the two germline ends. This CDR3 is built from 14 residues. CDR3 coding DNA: TGTGCCAGCAGCCGCATGAAGGGAGGGGGTGAAGCTTTCTTT. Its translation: CASSRMKGGGEAFF.

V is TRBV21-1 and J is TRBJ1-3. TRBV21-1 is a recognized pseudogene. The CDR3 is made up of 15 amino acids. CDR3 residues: CASSNRGSSGNTIYF. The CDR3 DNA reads TGTGCCAGCTCTAACCGAGGGTCCTCTGGAAACACCATATATTTT.

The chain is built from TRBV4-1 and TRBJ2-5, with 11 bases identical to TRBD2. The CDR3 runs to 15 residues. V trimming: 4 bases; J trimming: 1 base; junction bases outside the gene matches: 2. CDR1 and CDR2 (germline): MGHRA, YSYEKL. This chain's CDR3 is CASSLGTSGQETQYF. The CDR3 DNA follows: TGCGCCAGCAGCCTGGGGACTAGCGGCCAAGAGACCCAGTACTTC.

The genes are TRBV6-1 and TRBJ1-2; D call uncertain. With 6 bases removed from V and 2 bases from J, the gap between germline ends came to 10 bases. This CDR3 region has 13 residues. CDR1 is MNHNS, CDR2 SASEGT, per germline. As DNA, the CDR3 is TGTGCCAGCAGAGTGCTAGAAAACTATGGCTACACCTTC. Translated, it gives CASRVLENYGYTF.

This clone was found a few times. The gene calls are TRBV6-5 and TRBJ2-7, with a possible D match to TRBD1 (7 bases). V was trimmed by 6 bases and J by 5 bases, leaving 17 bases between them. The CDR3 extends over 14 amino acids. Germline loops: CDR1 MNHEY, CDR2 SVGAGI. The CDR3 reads CASSYTGAGNEQYF. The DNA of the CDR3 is TGTGCCAGCAGCTACACAGGGGCGGGGAACGAGCAGTACTTC.

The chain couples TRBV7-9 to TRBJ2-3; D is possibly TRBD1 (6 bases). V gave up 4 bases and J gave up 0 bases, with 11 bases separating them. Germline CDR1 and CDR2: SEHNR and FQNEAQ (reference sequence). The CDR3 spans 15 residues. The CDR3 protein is CASSSDRGSTDTQYF. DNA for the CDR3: TGTGCCAGCAGCTCGGACAGAGGTAGCACAGATACGCAGTATTTT.

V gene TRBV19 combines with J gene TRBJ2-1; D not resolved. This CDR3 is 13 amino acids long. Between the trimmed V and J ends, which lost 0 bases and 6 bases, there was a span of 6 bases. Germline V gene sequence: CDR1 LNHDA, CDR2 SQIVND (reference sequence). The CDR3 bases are TGTGCCAGTAGTATAGAATACACCAATGAGCAGTTCTTC. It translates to CASSIEYTNEQFF.

DNA of the CDR3: TGTGCCAGCAGTTTCAGGCCTGACTACGAGCAGTACTTC. Amino acids: CASSFRPDYEQYF. V usage is TRBV27 and J usage is TRBJ2-7; no reliable D call. The CDR3 consists of 13 residues. Germline CDR1 reads MNHEY; CDR2 reads SMNVEV (reference sequence). V was trimmed by 3 bases and J by 3 bases, leaving 9 bases between them.

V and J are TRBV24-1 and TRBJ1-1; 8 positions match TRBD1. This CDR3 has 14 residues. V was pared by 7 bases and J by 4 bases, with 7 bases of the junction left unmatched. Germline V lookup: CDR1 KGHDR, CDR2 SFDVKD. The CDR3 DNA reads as TGTGCCACCAGACCAGGGGGCGCGGGCACTGAAGCTTTCTTT. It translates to CATRPGGAGTEAFF.

CDR3 amino acids: CSVRRGQGADTQYF. CDR3 DNA sequence: TGCAGCGTTCGAAGGGGGCAGGGGGCAGATACGCAGTATTTT. The chain is built from TRBV29-1 and TRBJ2-3; TRBD1 matches at 7 bases. With V trimmed by 5 bases and J by 4 bases, 9 bases remained unmatched. Per the germline V gene, CDR1 is SQVTM and CDR2 is ANQGSEA. This CDR3 comprises 14 residues.